The 13 T cell receptor beta chains presented below share a single source sample, sequenced in a study of blood T cell repertoires in COVID-19. The repertoire was sequenced with immunoSEQ multiplex PCR; TCRdb's copy has only in-frame clones and lacks some. The sample consists of about 98,000 clones, approximately 84% of them appearing once. Input material: peripheral blood. These receptors were collected from a woman over 75 with acute or convalescent COVID-19.

A few counts support this clone. The chain carries TRBV28 and TRBJ2-1; 7 nucleotides agree with TRBD1. The trim removed 6 bases at V and 13 bases at J, leaving 9 bases unmatched. The CDR3 runs 12 residues. The germline V gene encodes CDR1 MDHEN and CDR2 SYDVKM. CDR3 protein: CASRSADRPQFF. The CDR3 bases are TGTGCCAGCAGATCAGCGGACAGGCCACAGTTCTTC.

The chain employs TRBV12-3 or TRBV12-4 and TRBJ1-1; a weak D match, TRBD1 (6 bases). This CDR3 is 13 amino acids long. V lost 6 bases, J lost 3 bases, and 11 bases lay in between. CDR3 DNA sequence: TGTGCCAGCAGCCCCGACAGGTACACTGAAGCTTTCTTT. Residues: CASSPDRYTEAFF.

The chain carries TRBV19 and TRBJ1-1, with a tentative D call TRBD1 (6 bases). V was cut by 7 bases and J by 3 bases, with 15 bases left in between. CDR1 and CDR2 from the germline V gene are LNHDA and SQIVND (reference sequence). The CDR3 runs 14 residues. The chain's CDR3 is CASTQQGSYTEAFF. Written as DNA, the CDR3 is TGTGCCAGTACCCAACAGGGTTCGTACACTGAAGCTTTCTTT.

This clone was detected only once. The chain couples TRBV7-3 to TRBJ2-7; D unresolved. Germline V gene data show CDR1 as SGHTA and CDR2 as FQGTGA. Trimming cost V 2 bases and J 5 bases, with 10 bases left between them. The CDR3 covers 13 residues. The CDR3 region is CASSLDASHEQYF. The DNA of the CDR3 is TGTGCCAGCAGCTTAGATGCGTCCCACGAGCAGTACTTC.

The chain couples TRBV28 to TRBJ1-1, with D tentatively TRBD1 (6 bases). Trimming cost V 3 bases and J 3 bases, with 23 bases left between them. This CDR3 contains 18 residues. The germline V gene has CDR1 MDHEN and CDR2 SYDVKM. Here the CDR3 DNA reads TGTGCCAGCAGTTTTTCGAGGGGGTTGGGGTCCCTGGACACTGAAGCTTTCTTT. As protein: CASSFSRGLGSLDTEAFF. The full variable domain, completed using reference TRBV28 and TRBJ1-1, is DVKVTQSSRYLVKRTGEKVFLECVQDMDHENMFWYRQDPGLGLRLIYFSYDVKMKEKGDIPEGYSVSREKKERFSLILESASTNQTSMYLCASSFSRGLGSLDTEAFFGQGTRLTVV.

The chain combines TRBV3-1 (or the pseudogene TRBV3-2) with TRBJ2-5; weak D call: TRBD1 (6 bases). With 1 base removed from V and 7 bases from J, the gap between germline ends came to 16 bases. This CDR3 comprises 15 residues. From germline, CDR1 is LGHDT and CDR2 YNNKEL (reference sequence). CDR3 loop: CASSQAQTGMWTQYF. In DNA, the CDR3 is TGTGCCAGCAGCCAAGCCCAGACAGGAATGTGGACCCAGTACTTC.

The chain uses TRBV6-2 or TRBV6-3 and TRBJ1-4; 9 nucleotides line up with TRBD1. CDR1 and CDR2 (germline): MNHEY, SVGEGT. With V trimmed by 5 bases and J by 4 bases, 8 bases remained unmatched. The CDR3 length is 16 residues. CDR3 protein: CASSRTGTGNNEKLFF. The DNA for the CDR3 is TGTGCCAGCAGTCGCACCGGGACAGGGAATAATGAAAAACTGTTTTTT.

The gene calls are TRBV19 and TRBJ2-2; D may be TRBD2 (5 bases). The germline V and J ends were trimmed by 6 bases and 0 bases, with 23 bases remaining between them. CDR3 length equals 19 residues. CDR1 is LNHDA, CDR2 SQIVND, per germline (reference sequence). In DNA, the CDR3 is TGTGCCAGTAGCCCGAGGGCCCCGGGCAACGTGGCGAACACCGGGGAGCTGTTTTTT. Translation: CASSPRAPGNVANTGELFF.

The chain combines TRBV3-1 (or the pseudogene TRBV3-2) with TRBJ1-2; TRBD1 is a possible D gene (5 bases). The CDR3 has 13 residues. Germline V gene sequence: CDR1 LGHDT, CDR2 YNNKEL (reference sequence). Between the trimmed V and J ends, which lost 3 bases and 4 bases, there was a span of 9 bases. CDR3: CASSHQDSYGYTF. DNA of the CDR3: TGTGCCAGCAGCCACCAAGACAGCTATGGCTACACCTTC.

The chain is built from TRBV29-1 and TRBJ1-2, with D perhaps TRBD1 (5 bases). Germline V gene sequence: CDR1 SQVTM, CDR2 ANQGSEA. V was clipped by 4 bases and J by 4 bases, with 7 bases between them. CDR3 length equals 11 residues. This chain's CDR3 is CSVGGTYGYTF. The CDR3, as DNA: TGCAGCGTTGGCGGGACCTATGGCTACACCTTC.

This clone has just a few counts. This chain links TRBV4-2 with TRBJ1-4; TRBD1 might be the D (6 bases). The V end lost 2 bases, the J end lost 2 bases, and 15 bases lay between the germline ends. This CDR3 spans 17 amino acids. The germline gives CDR1 LGHNA, CDR2 YNFKEQ. The CDR3 reads CASSQRGGVNTNEKLFF. The CDR3 nucleotides read TGTGCCAGCAGCCAAAGGGGGGGGGTAAACACTAATGAAAAACTGTTTTTT.

This clone has more than one count but fewer than ten. The genes are TRBV7-9 and TRBJ1-3; D perhaps matches TRBD1 (6 bases). V lost 7 bases and J 0 bases, leaving 25 bases between the germline ends. CDR3 length equals 19 residues. Germline CDR1 and CDR2: SEHNR and FQNEAQ (reference sequence). For the CDR3, the DNA is TGTGCCAGCATTCCAGGTCGGGCGAGGGGGTCCCCCTCTGGAAACACCATATATTTT. Amino acid sequence: CASIPGRARGSPSGNTIYF.

The V call is TRBV7-2, the J call TRBJ1-6, with unresolved D. The CDR3 runs to 13 residues. Deletions cut 4 bases from V and 7 bases from J, with 8 bases between. CDR1 and CDR2 from the germline V gene are SGHTA and FQGNSA. The chain's CDR3 is CASSSGRNSPLHF. For the CDR3, the DNA is TGTGCCAGCAGCTCTGGGAGGAATTCACCCCTCCACTTT.